What follows are 29 T cell receptor beta chains derived from one specimen sequenced in a study of glioma-infiltrating T cells after dendritic cell vaccination. The data were produced by immunoSEQ multiplex PCR, yet TCRdb's version contains in-frame clones alone and is incomplete. Of about 92,000 clones listed, about nine tenths were seen once; the top ten hold approximately 14%. The sample in question was blood, obtained before dendritic cell vaccination. The receptors here all came from a human donor with glioblastoma.

This clone is categorized as medium-sized. CDR3 loop: CASSGEEAGRNGYTF. The CDR3 nucleotides are TGCGCCAGCAGCGGGGAGGAGGCGGGGAGAAATGGCTACACCTTC. This chain links TRBV5-1 with TRBJ1-2; D is unresolved. The CDR3 spans 15 residues. Germline V gene data show CDR1 as SGHRS and CDR2 as YFSETQ. Between the trimmed V and J ends, which lost 4 bases and 6 bases, there was a span of 19 bases.

This chain links TRBV5-3 with TRBJ1-4; 10 bases are shared with TRBD1. TRBV5-3 is an ORF, and what it does is uncertain. The CDR3 contains 16 residues. V gave up 3 bases and J gave up 9 bases; unmatched junction bases: 11. The CDR3 protein is CARSSNLDRGPQKLFF. CDR3 bases: TGTGCCAGAAGCTCCAACCTAGACAGGGGGCCCCAAAAACTGTTTTTT.

V usage is TRBV2 and J usage is TRBJ2-7, with 8 nucleotides matching TRBD1. The CDR3 totals 11 residues. Germline values: CDR1 SNHLY, CDR2 FYNNEI. CDR3 residues: CASSERDRLRV. CDR3 nucleotides: TGTGCCAGCAGTGAAAGGGACAGGCTCCGAGTC.

V is TRBV7-2 and J is TRBJ1-5; tentatively, D is TRBD1 (5 bases). CDR3 length: 15 amino acids. Germline-derived CDR1 and CDR2 are SGHTA and FQGNSA. V was clipped by 1 base and J by 5 bases, with 12 bases between them. CDR3: CASSLVGGSYQPQHF. The CDR3 region has the DNA TGTGCCAGCAGCTTAGTGGGGGGGTCCTATCAGCCCCAGCATTTT.

A single count supports this clone. The V gene is TRBV5-4, the J gene TRBJ1-1; perhaps TRBD1 as D (5 bases). The CDR3 spans 14 residues. CDR1 and CDR2 from the germline V gene are SGHNT and YYREEE (reference sequence). V shed 2 bases and J shed 4 bases, with 12 bases lying between them. The CDR3 protein is CASSLWTGGTEAFF. The CDR3 DNA reads as TGTGCCAGCAGCTTATGGACGGGGGGCACTGAAGCTTTCTTT.

J is TRBJ2-1 and V is TRBV29-1; 8 bases agree with TRBD1. V lost 1 base to trimming and J lost 7 bases; unmatched junction nucleotides: 6. CDR1 and CDR2 (germline): SQVTM, ANQGSEA. The CDR3 totals 14 residues. CDR3 DNA: TGCAGCGTTGAAGGGAGGACAGGGCGAAATGAGCAGTTCTTC. Protein sequence: CSVEGRTGRNEQFF.

CDR3 protein: CASSSNRQAGELFF. Written as DNA, the CDR3 is TGTGCCAGCAGTTCCAATAGACAGGCCGGGGAGCTGTTTTTT. The rearrangement uses TRBV6-5 and TRBJ2-2, with D possibly matching TRBD1 (6 bases). This CDR3 comprises 14 residues. V was clipped by 4 bases and J by 6 bases, with 12 bases between them. From germline, CDR1 is MNHEY and CDR2 SVGAGI.

The V call is TRBV7-6, the J call TRBJ2-7; perhaps TRBD1 as D (6 bases). V shed 4 bases and J shed 2 bases, with 24 bases lying between them. Germline CDR1 and CDR2: SGHVS and FNYEAQ. The CDR3 runs to 18 residues. The CDR3 coding sequence is TGTGCCAGCAGCTCGTCAACAGGGTCCAGACCCCTCACCTACGAGCAGTACTTC. Its protein is CASSSSTGSRPLTYEQYF.

This chain joins TRBV2 and TRBJ1-5, with D maybe TRBD1 (6 bases). The ends were cut back, 4 bases at V and 3 bases at J, with 10 bases in the middle. Germline values: CDR1 SNHLY, CDR2 FYNNEI. The CDR3 is made up of 14 amino acids. The CDR3: CASSGGRDNQPQHF. The CDR3 DNA reads as TGTGCCAGCAGTGGGGGGCGCGACAATCAGCCCCAGCATTTT.

The chain links TRBV7-9 to TRBJ2-6, with D possibly being TRBD2 (5 bases). This CDR3 has 15 residues. Trimming removed 5 bases at V and 0 bases at J, with 8 bases between. Germline lookup yields CDR1 SEHNR and CDR2 FQNEAQ (reference sequence). For the CDR3, the DNA is TGTGCCAGCAGCGGGAGCCTCTCTGGGGCCAACGTCCTGACTTTC. This encodes CASSGSLSGANVLTF.

CDR3 in DNA: TGTGCCAGCATCAAATCGACAGGGGAAAACTATGGCTACACCTTC. Translated, it gives CASIKSTGENYGYTF. V is TRBV7-9 and J is TRBJ1-2, with 8 bases that match TRBD1. CDR3 length: 15 residues. The J segment lost 2 bases and the V segment lost 7 bases, leaving 9 bases of the junction unmatched. The germline V gene encodes CDR1 SEHNR and CDR2 FQNEAQ (reference sequence).

The chain carries TRBV7-8 and TRBJ1-1; D uncertain. The V end was cut by 5 bases, the J end by 1 base, with 11 bases between. Per the germline V gene, CDR1 is SGHVS and CDR2 is FQNEAQ. The CDR3 sequence is 14 residues long. The CDR3 sequence is CASSKIGGNTEAFF. The DNA for the CDR3 is TGTGCCAGCAGCAAAATCGGCGGGAACACTGAAGCTTTCTTT.

This rearrangement joins TRBV27 to TRBJ2-2; 9 bases agree with TRBD2. The CDR3 runs to 17 residues. The J segment lost 7 bases and the V segment lost 7 bases, leaving 16 bases of the junction unmatched. Germline assignment: CDR1 MNHEY and CDR2 SMNVEV (reference sequence). This CDR3 reads CASTQLAGLAFGGELFF. The CDR3 coding sequence is TGTGCCAGCACCCAACTCGCGGGACTAGCATTCGGCGGGGAGCTGTTTTTT.

V is TRBV10-3 and J is TRBJ2-1; TRBD2 might be the D (6 bases). V was shortened by 4 bases and J by 0 bases, with 13 bases between the two germline ends. This CDR3 is built from 16 residues. Germline CDR1 and CDR2: ENHRY and SYGVKD. The CDR3 sequence is CAISVSGQSSYNEQFF. The CDR3 nucleotides read TGTGCCATCAGTGTCAGCGGGCAAAGCTCCTACAATGAGCAGTTCTTC.

The chain uses TRBV5-1 and TRBJ1-3; the D is unclear. This CDR3 is built from 15 residues. Trimming took off 1 base at V and 2 bases at J, with 10 bases between the two ends. Germline values: CDR1 SGHRS, CDR2 YFSETQ. The CDR3 DNA reads as TGCGCCAGCAGCTTGCTCTCCGAGCCTGGAAACACCATATATTTT. It specifies CASSLLSEPGNTIYF.

Written as DNA, the CDR3 is TGTGCCAGCAGCGTCGGACAGGGGGCGATTGGCTACACCTTC. Amino acids: CASSVGQGAIGYTF. This chain joins TRBV9 and TRBJ1-2; the match to TRBD1 covers 11 bases. The CDR3 is 14 amino acids. V dropped 2 bases and J dropped 7; count of bases not matched to a gene: 4. Germline-derived CDR1 and CDR2 are SGDLS and YYNGEE.

The chain couples TRBV27 to TRBJ2-7; 8 bases are a match to TRBD2. The germline CDR1 and CDR2 sequences are MNHEY and SMNVEV (reference sequence). This CDR3 is 14 amino acids long. Trimming at V came to 1 base and at J to 6 bases, leaving 5 bases not matched to a gene. The CDR3 loop reads CASSLWPSGREQYF. DNA for the CDR3: TGTGCCAGCAGTTTATGGCCTAGCGGGCGCGAGCAGTACTTC.

The chain recombines TRBV6-5 with TRBJ1-5; D is undetermined. Trimming removed 10 bases at V and 5 bases at J, with 15 bases between. This CDR3 comprises 13 residues. Per the germline V gene, CDR1 is MNHEY and CDR2 is SVGAGI. The CDR3 here is CATSGVGDQPQHF. The CDR3 nucleotides read TGTGCCACCTCCGGGGTTGGCGATCAGCCCCAGCATTTT.

The chain recombines TRBV14 with TRBJ2-2; D may be TRBD2 (6 bases). The CDR3 length is 14 residues. Trimming pared 5 bases from V and 8 bases from J, leaving 15 bases between. CDR1 is SGHDN, CDR2 FVKESK, per germline. CDR3 coding DNA: TGTGCCAGCAGCAAGGACTATGGACCGGGGGAGCTGTTTTTT. Its protein is CASSKDYGPGELFF. Full variable domain (missing parts from reference TRBV14 and TRBJ2-2): EAGVTQFPSHSVIEKGQTVTLRCDPISGHDNLYWYRRVMGKEIKFLLHFVKESKQDESGMPNNRFLAERTGGTYSTLKVQPAELEDSGVYFCASSKDYGPGELFFGEGSRLTVL.

The CDR3: CASRIGLYENTIYF. The CDR3 region has the DNA TGTGCCAGCAGAATTGGACTGTACGAAAACACCATATATTTT. This sequence joins TRBV6-6 and TRBJ1-3; D uncertain. Between the trimmed V and J ends, which lost 6 bases and 6 bases, there was a span of 15 bases. This CDR3 has 14 amino acids. The germline gives CDR1 MNHNY, CDR2 SVGAGI (reference sequence).

The chain recombines TRBV7-9 with TRBJ1-2; D gene ambiguous. CDR1 is SEHNR, CDR2 FQNEAQ, per germline (reference sequence). There are 15 residues in the CDR3. V dropped 3 bases and J dropped 5 bases, with 16 bases sitting between them. CDR3 DNA: TGTGCCAGCAGCTTGTCCGGTGAGGTTGATTATGGCTACACCTTC. Translated, it gives CASSLSGEVDYGYTF. The full variable domain, its missing parts supplied by reference TRBV7-9 and TRBJ1-2, is DTGVSQNPRHKITKRGQNVTFRCDPISEHNRLYWYRQTLGQGPEFLTYFQNEAQLEKSRLLSDRFSAERPKGSFSTLEIQRTEQGDSAMYLCASSLSGEVDYGYTFGSGTRLTVV.

The V gene is TRBV7-2, the J gene TRBJ2-7; TRBD2 matches at 12 bases. This CDR3 region has 16 residues. CDR1 and CDR2 (germline): SGHTA, FQGNSA. The V gene end was trimmed by 1 base and the J gene end by 4 bases; junction bases not matched to a gene: 5. CDR3 coding DNA: TGTGCCAGCAGCTTAGTTTCCGGGACTAGCGGGTACGAGCAGTACTTC. Translating it yields CASSLVSGTSGYEQYF.

The gene calls are TRBV5-1 and TRBJ2-5; 7 bases fit TRBD1. V lost 5 bases to trimming and J lost 2 bases; unmatched junction nucleotides: 6. CDR1 and CDR2 from the germline V gene are SGHRS and YFSETQ. The CDR3 totals 14 residues. CDR3 region: CASRLDRVQETQYF. The CDR3 DNA follows: TGCGCCAGCAGACTCGACAGGGTTCAAGAGACCCAGTACTTC. Full variable domain (outside the CDR3, taken from reference TRBV5-1 and TRBJ2-5): KAGVTQTPRYLIKTRGQQVTLSCSPISGHRSVSWYQQTPGQGLQFLFEYFSETQRNKGNFPGRFSGRQFSNSRSEMNVSTLELGDSALYLCASRLDRVQETQYFGPGTRLLVL.

This clone is a singleton in its sample. The V gene is TRBV9, the J gene TRBJ2-3, with D perhaps matching TRBD2 (7 bases). Germline V gives CDR1 SGDLS, CDR2 YYNGEE. This CDR3 spans 14 amino acids. V shed 3 bases and J shed 6 bases, with 14 bases lying between them. In DNA form, the CDR3 reads TGTGCCAGCAGCGCGTGGGGGGGCGCGGATACGCAGTATTTT. Translated: CASSAWGGADTQYF.

The rearrangement joins TRBV18 to TRBJ2-1, with TRBD2 matching over 10 bases. The CDR3 has 18 amino acids. Germline loops: CDR1 KGHSH, CDR2 LQKENI. J gave up 4 bases and V 2 bases, and 11 bases lay outside the gene matches. CDR3 in amino acids: CASSPTPIAGGFYNEQFF. In nucleotides, the CDR3 is TGTGCCAGCTCACCAACCCCAATAGCGGGAGGTTTTTACAATGAGCAGTTCTTC.

The genes are TRBV7-2 and TRBJ1-1; no definite D call. The V gene's germline CDR1 is SGHTA and CDR2 FQGNSA. Trimming took off 0 bases at V and 7 bases at J, with 6 bases between the two ends. The CDR3 is 12 amino acids. CDR3 residues: CASSLAGGEAFF. CDR3 coding DNA: TGTGCCAGCAGCTTAGCCGGCGGTGAAGCTTTCTTT.

The chain couples TRBV30 to TRBJ2-1; TRBD1 aligns across 10 bases. Unmatched junction bases numbered 6, after V lost 2 bases and J lost 8 bases. The germline CDR1 and CDR2 sequences are GTSNPN and SVGIG (reference sequence). The CDR3 is 14 residues long. The CDR3 DNA sequence: TGTGCCTGGAGTCTGGGGACAGGGGACCATGAGCAGTTCTTC. Translation gives CAWSLGTGDHEQFF.

The chain employs TRBV2 and TRBJ1-2; 7 positions agree with TRBD1. The germline gives CDR1 SNHLY, CDR2 FYNNEI. The trim removed 3 bases at V and 6 bases at J, leaving 13 bases unmatched. CDR3 size: 16 residues. CDR3 protein: CASSEPLTGRKDGYTF. The CDR3 nucleotides are TGTGCCAGCAGTGAGCCCCTGACAGGGCGGAAAGATGGCTACACCTTC.

The V and J genes are TRBV7-8 and TRBJ2-7, with 7 bases matching TRBD2. Germline V CDR1 and CDR2: SGHVS, FQNEAQ. The CDR3 length is 14 residues. The J segment lost 4 bases and the V segment lost 3 bases, leaving 6 bases of the junction unmatched. Here the CDR3 DNA reads TGTGCCAGCAGCTTTCACGGGACTACGTACGAGCAGTACTTC. Translation gives CASSFHGTTYEQYF.